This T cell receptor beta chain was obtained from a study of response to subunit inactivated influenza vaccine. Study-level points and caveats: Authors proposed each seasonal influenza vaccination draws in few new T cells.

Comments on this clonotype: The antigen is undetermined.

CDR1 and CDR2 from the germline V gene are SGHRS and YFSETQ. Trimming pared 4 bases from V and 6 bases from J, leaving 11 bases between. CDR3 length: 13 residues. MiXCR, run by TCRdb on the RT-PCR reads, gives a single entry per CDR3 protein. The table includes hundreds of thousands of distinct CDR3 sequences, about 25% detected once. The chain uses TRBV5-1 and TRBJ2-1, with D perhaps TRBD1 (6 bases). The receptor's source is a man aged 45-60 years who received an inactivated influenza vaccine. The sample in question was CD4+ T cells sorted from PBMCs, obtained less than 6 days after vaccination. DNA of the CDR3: TGCGCCAGCAGCGCGGACAGCCCCAATGAGCAGTTCTTC. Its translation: CASSADSPNEQFF.